The 5 T cell receptor beta chains below come from one sample, sequenced in a study of radiation and T cells in renal cell carcinoma. Repertoires were generated with immunoSEQ multiplex PCR, while TCRdb's copy carries only in-frame clones and drops some. Of approximately 120,000 clones listed, approximately 82% are singletons. Indicated time point: baseline pretreatment blood. Described treatment: 15 Gy SBRT to primary tumor, nephrectomy 4 weeks later. The source material was blood, sampled from a patient whose treatment included radiotherapy and nephrectomy. The receptor set was obtained from an older woman with renal cell carcinoma.

This chain uses TRBV6-5 with TRBJ1-1, with no clear D. This CDR3 comprises 12 residues. V was pared by 8 bases and J by 7 bases, with 14 bases between. CDR1 is MNHEY and CDR2 is SVGAGI in the germline V gene. The CDR3: CASLGDWGEAFF. For the CDR3, the DNA is TGTGCCAGCCTCGGGGATTGGGGTGAAGCTTTCTTT.

This sequence joins TRBV7-2 and TRBJ2-1; TRBD2 matches 9 bases. The junction had 5 bases not matched to a gene; V was cut back by 8 bases and J by 6 bases. This CDR3 is 13 amino acids long. Germline V lookup: CDR1 SGHTA, CDR2 FQGNSA. In nucleotides, the CDR3 is TGTGCCAGCGGATATAGCGGGAGCAATGAGCAGTTCTTC. It yields the protein CASGYSGSNEQFF.

CDR3 nucleotide sequence: TGTGCCAGCAGCTTAGGGTGGCAGGGGATCTACGAGCAGTACTTC. Encoded protein: CASSLGWQGIYEQYF. The J gene is TRBJ2-7, the V gene TRBV7-2; D is possibly TRBD1 (6 bases). Germline CDR1 reads SGHTA; CDR2 reads FQGNSA. V dropped 1 base and J dropped 3 bases, with 13 bases sitting between them. The length of the CDR3 is 15 residues.

The rearrangement links TRBV27 to TRBJ2-3; 8 nucleotides agree with TRBD1. The J segment lost 4 bases and the V segment lost 5 bases, leaving 8 bases of the junction unmatched. The germline CDR1 and CDR2 sequences are MNHEY and SMNVEV (reference sequence). The CDR3 is 15 residues long. Here the CDR3 reads CASSPRGRTADTQYF. The DNA of the CDR3 is TGTGCCAGCAGTCCCAGGGGGCGCACTGCAGATACGCAGTATTTT.

This sequence joins TRBV28 and TRBJ1-2; D unresolved. The CDR3 extends over 15 amino acids. V dropped 8 bases and J dropped 5 bases, with 21 bases sitting between them. From germline, CDR1 is MDHEN and CDR2 SYDVKM. This CDR3 reads CASHTSSEEPYGYTF. In DNA form, the CDR3 reads TGTGCCAGCCACACCTCCTCCGAGGAACCGTATGGCTACACCTTC.